This TCR beta chain was documented in a study of CD4 T cells in relation to SARS-CoV-2 and coronaviruses. For the study at large: ViraFEST: approximately 10-day antigen culture of PBMCs, then TCR beta CDR3 sequencing. Crossreactive spike epitopes shared across donors were mapped to their HLA restriction.

V shed 4 bases, J shed 6 bases, and the junction held 7 bases outside the gene matches. Germline V gives CDR1 SGHVS, CDR2 FNYEAQ. There are 16 residues in the CDR3. Assay used: immunoSEQ multiplex PCR; TCRdb lists only in-frame clones, some missing. This sample has about 40,000 clones, with 77% found just once. A word on this clone: Its matching antigen is unknown.

75,000 to 100,000 naive or memory CD4+ cells were cultured with CEF peptides for approximately 11 days. Sequenced: memory CD4+ T cells from PBMCs, cultured in vitro. This clonotype was sampled from an adult with COVID-19. The chain is built from TRBV7-6 and TRBJ2-1, with TRBD2 identical over 12 bases. The CDR3: CASSSRTSGMSNEQFF. The CDR3 nucleotides read TGTGCCAGCAGCTCCCGGACTAGCGGGATGTCCAATGAGCAGTTCTTC.